This T cell receptor (beta chain) was retrieved from a study of radiotherapy plus CTLA-4 blockade in lung cancer. Background on the study: With 31% of patients having disease control, objective responses were seen in approximately 17%.

Details on this clone: Its antigen is currently unknown.

Study-level findings and limits: Early clone dynamics of blood T cells, plus interferon-beta, reportedly predicted response best.

The CDR3 covers 17 residues. Germline CDR1 reads SGHDT; CDR2 reads YYEEEE. V lost 5 bases, J lost 6 bases, and 13 bases stayed unmatched. The method was immunoSEQ multiplex PCR; TCRdb's version includes in-frame clones alone and lacks a portion of them. The table has tens of thousands of clones, roughly 85% seen once. Sequenced material: peripheral blood, taken from a patient treated with radiotherapy plus ipilimumab. The genes are TRBV5-6 and TRBJ1-5; 11 nucleotides agree with TRBD1. This TCR was sampled from a human donor with non-small cell lung cancer who had a complete response to radiotherapy plus ipilimumab. CDR3 nucleotides: TGTGCCAGCAGTACAATGGGTGGGACAGGGGGAATTCAGCCCCAGCATTTT. This codes for CASSTMGGTGGIQPQHF.